The T cell receptor beta chain under discussion was sequenced for a study of vaccination effects on CD4 cells after COVID-19. Study at large: Sampling occurred a median 72 days post second dose, range 14 to 241.

The repertoire was sequenced with immunoSEQ multiplex PCR; TCRdb's copy has only in-frame clones and lacks some. The repertoire holds nearly 30,000 clones, with over 80% as singletons. Before sequencing took place, the ViraFEST assay used viral peptide pools to expand antigen-specific CD4+ T cells. When around 10 days of culture had elapsed, CD4+ T cells were isolated. Vaccine administered to participants consisted of two doses of either BNT162b2 or mRNA-1273. This clone rates as medium-sized. What it recognizes is unknown. The germline gives CDR1 MNHEY, CDR2 SVGAGI. This CDR3 is built from 15 residues. J was trimmed by 2 bases and V by 8 bases; bases with no gene match: 8.

The sequencing here drew on CD4+ T cells from PBMCs cultured with SARS-CoV-2 spike peptides, taken after COVID-19 vaccination. This TCR derives from a human donor who received a COVID-19 vaccine. Some clones in this sample may be carry-over from other donors' samples. The rearrangement uses TRBV6-5 and TRBJ2-2; 7 nucleotides line up with TRBD1. Here the CDR3 reads CASLPGQHNTGELFF. For the CDR3, the DNA is TGTGCCAGCTTGCCGGGACAGCATAACACCGGGGAGCTGTTTTTT.